This TCR beta chain originates from a study of cytomegalovirus exposure and HLA in healthy donors. Primers: 60 Vbeta forward and 13 Jbeta reverse. Produced via immunoSEQ multiplex PCR; TCRdb's table is partial and in-frame only. The data contain about 140,000 clones, about three quarters of them singletons. The TCR was taken from a woman between 25 and 40 years old in good health and CMV-seronegative. The sequenced sample consisted of PBMCs.

The CDR3 is CASSATSGGYYGTDTQYF. CDR3 in DNA: TGTGCCAGCAGCGCCACTAGCGGGGGGTACTACGGCACAGATACGCAGTATTTT. V is TRBV7-6 and J is TRBJ2-3, with TRBD2 matching 12 bases. Germline V lookup: CDR1 SGHVS, CDR2 FNYEAQ. This CDR3 is built from 18 residues. The ends lost 5 bases at V and 1 base at J; junction bases unmatched: 10.